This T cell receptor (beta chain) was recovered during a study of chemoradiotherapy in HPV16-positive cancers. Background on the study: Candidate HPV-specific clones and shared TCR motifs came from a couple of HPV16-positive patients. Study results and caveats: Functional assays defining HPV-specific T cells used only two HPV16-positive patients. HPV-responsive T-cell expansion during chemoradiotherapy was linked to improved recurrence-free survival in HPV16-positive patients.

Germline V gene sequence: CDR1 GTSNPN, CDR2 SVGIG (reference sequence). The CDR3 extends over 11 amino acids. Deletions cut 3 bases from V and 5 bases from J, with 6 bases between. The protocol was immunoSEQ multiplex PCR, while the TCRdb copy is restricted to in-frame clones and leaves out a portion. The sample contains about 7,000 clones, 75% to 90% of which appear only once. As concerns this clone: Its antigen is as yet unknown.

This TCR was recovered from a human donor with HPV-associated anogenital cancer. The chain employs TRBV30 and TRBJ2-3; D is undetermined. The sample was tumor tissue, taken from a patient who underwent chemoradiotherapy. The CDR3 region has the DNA TGTGCCTGGAGGCTAGGAGATACGCAGTATTTT. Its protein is CAWRLGDTQYF.